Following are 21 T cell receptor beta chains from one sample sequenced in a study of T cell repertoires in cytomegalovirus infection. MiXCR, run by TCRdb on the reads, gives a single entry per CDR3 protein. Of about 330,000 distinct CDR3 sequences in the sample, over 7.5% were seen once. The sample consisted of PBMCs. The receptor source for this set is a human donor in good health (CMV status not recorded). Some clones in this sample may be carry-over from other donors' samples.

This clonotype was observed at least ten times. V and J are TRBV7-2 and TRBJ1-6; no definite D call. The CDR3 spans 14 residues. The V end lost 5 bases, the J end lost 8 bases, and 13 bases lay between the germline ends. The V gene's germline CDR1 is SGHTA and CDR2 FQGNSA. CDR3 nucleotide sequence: TGTGCCAGCAGCCAAGGAAACAGTCATTCACCCCTCCACTTT. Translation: CASSQGNSHSPLHF.

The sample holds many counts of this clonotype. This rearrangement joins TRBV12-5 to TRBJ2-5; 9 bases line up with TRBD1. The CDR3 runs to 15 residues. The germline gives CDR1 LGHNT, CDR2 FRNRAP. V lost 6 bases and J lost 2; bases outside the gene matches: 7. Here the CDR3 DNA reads TGTGCTAGTGGCCCGGGGACAGGGTGGCAAGAGACCCAGTACTTC. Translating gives CASGPGTGWQETQYF.

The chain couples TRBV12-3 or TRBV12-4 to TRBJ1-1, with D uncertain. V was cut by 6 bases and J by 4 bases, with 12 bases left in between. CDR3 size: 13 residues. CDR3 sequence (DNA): TGTGCCAGCAGGGGGAACGTTGGCACTGAAGCTTTCTTT. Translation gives CASRGNVGTEAFF.

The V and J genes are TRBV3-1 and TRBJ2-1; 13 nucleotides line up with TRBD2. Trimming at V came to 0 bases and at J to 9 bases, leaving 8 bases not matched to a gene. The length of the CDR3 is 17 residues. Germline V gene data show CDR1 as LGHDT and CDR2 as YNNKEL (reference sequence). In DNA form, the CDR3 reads TGTGCCAGCAGCCAAGATCAAACTAGCGGGGGGGGGGTTGAGCAGTTCTTC. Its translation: CASSQDQTSGGGVEQFF.

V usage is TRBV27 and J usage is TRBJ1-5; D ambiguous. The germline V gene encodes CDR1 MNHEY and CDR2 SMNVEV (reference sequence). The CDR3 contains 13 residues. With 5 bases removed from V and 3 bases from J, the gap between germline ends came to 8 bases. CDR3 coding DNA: TGTGCCAGCAGTGACAAATCCAATCAGCCCCAGCATTTT. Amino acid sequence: CASSDKSNQPQHF.

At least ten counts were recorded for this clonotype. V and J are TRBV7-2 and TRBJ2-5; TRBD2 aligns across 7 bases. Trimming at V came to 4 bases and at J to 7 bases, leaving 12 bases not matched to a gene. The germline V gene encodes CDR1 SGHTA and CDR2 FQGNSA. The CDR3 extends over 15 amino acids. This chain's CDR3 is CASSYIPTGGGTQYF. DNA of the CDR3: TGTGCCAGCAGCTACATCCCAACAGGCGGGGGGACCCAGTACTTC.

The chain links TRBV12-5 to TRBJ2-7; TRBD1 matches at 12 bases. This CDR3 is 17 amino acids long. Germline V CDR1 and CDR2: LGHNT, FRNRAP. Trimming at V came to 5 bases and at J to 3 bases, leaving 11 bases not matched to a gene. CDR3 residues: CASGLSRGTGGLYEQYF. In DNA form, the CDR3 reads TGTGCTAGTGGTCTGTCCCGAGGGACAGGGGGCCTCTACGAGCAGTACTTC. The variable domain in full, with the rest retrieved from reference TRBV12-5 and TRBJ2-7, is DARVTQTPRHKVTEMGQEVTMRCQPILGHNTVFWYRQTMMQGLELLAYFRNRAPLDDSGMPKDRFSAEMPDATLATLKIQPSEPRDSAVYFCASGLSRGTGGLYEQYFGPGTRLTVT.

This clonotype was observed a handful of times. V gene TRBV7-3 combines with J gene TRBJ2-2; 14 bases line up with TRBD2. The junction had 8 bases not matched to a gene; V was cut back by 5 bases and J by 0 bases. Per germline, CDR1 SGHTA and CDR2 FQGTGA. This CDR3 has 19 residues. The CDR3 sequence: CASSPGGLAGVSNTGELFF. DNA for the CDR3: TGTGCCAGCAGCCCTGGGGGACTAGCGGGAGTTTCGAACACCGGGGAGCTGTTTTTT.

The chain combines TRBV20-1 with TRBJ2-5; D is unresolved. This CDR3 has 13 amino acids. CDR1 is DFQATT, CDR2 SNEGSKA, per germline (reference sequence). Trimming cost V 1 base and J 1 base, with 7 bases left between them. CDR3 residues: CSARGLAQETQYF. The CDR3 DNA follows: TGCAGTGCTAGAGGGCTGGCCCAAGAGACCCAGTACTTC.

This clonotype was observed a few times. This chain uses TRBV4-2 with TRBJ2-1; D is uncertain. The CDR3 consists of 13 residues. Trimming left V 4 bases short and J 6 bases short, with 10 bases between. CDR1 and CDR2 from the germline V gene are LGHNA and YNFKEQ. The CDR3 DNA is TGTGCCAGCAGCCCCCCTTCTTCCAATGAGCAGTTCTTC. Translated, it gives CASSPPSSNEQFF.

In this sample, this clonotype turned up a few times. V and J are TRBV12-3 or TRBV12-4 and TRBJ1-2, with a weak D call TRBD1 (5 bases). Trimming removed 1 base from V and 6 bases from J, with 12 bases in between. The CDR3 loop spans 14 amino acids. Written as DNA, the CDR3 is TGTGCCAGCAGTTTAGAAGACTGGGGGGATGGCTACACCTTC. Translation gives CASSLEDWGDGYTF.

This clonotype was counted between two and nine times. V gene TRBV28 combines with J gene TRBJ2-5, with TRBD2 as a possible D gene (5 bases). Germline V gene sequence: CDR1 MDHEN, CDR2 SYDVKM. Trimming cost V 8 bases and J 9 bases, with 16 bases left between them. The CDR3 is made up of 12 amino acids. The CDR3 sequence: CASEGNQHSQYF. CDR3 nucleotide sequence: TGTGCCAGCGAGGGAAACCAACACTCCCAGTACTTC.

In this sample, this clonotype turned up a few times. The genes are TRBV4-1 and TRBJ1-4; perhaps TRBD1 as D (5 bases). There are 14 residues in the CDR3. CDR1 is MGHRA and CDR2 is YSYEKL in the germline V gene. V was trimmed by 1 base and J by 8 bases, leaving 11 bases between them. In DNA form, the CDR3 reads TGCGCCAGCAGCCAAGCAAGGGGTCGAGAAAAACTGTTTTTT. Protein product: CASSQARGREKLFF.

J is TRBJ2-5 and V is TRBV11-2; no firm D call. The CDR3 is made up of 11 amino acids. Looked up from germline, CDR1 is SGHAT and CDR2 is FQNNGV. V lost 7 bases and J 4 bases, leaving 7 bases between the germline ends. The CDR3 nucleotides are TGTGCCAGCATGGGTGCAGAGACCCAGTACTTC. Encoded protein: CASMGAETQYF.

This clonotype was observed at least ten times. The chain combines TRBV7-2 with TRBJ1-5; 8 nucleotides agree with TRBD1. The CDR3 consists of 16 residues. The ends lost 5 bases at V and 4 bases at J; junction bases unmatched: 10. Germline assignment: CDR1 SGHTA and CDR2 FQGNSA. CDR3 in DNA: TGTGCCAGCAGCCCAGCAGGGGGCGGAGGAAATCAGCCCCAGCATTTT. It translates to CASSPAGGGGNQPQHF.

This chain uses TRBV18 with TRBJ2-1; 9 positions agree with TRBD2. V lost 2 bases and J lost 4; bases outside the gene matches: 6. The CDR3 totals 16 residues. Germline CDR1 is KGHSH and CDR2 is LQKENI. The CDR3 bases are TGTGCCAGCTCACCATATAGCGGGGGAGCGTACAATGAGCAGTTCTTC. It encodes CASSPYSGGAYNEQFF.

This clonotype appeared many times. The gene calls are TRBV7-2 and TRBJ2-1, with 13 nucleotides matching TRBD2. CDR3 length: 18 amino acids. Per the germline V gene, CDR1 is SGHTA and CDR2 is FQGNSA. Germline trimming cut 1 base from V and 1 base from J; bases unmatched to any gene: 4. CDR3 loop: CASSLGGTSGASYNEQFF. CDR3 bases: TGTGCCAGCAGCTTAGGGGGGACTAGCGGGGCTTCCTACAATGAGCAGTTCTTC.

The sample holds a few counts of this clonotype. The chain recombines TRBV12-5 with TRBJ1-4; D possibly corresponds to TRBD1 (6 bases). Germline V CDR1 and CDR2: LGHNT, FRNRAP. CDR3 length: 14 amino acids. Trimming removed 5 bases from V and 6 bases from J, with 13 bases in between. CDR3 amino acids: CASGVTGGHEKLFF. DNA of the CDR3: TGTGCTAGTGGTGTCACTGGGGGCCATGAAAAACTGTTTTTT.

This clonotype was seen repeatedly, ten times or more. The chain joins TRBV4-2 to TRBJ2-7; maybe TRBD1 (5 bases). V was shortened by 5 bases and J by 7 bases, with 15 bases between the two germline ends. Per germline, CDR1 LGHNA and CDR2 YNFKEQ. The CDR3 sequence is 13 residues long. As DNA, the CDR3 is TGTGCCAGCAGCATAGGGGTCCAGGAGGAGCAGTACTTC. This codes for CASSIGVQEEQYF.

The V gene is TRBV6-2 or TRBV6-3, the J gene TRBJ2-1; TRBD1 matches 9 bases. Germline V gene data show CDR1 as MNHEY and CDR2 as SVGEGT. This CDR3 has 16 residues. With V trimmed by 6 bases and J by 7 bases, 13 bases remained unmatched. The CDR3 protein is CASRTGQGKWWNEQFF. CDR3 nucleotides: TGTGCCAGCAGAACCGGACAGGGGAAATGGTGGAATGAGCAGTTCTTC.

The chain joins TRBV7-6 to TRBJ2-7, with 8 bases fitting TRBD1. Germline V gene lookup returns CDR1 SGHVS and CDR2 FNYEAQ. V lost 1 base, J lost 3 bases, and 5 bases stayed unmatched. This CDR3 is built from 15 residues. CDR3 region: CASSLEGTGYYEQYF. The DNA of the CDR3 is TGTGCCAGCAGCTTAGAAGGGACAGGATACTACGAGCAGTACTTC.